The 18 T cell receptor beta chains given below trace back to one sample, sequenced in a study of blood T cell repertoires in COVID-19. The assay was immunoSEQ multiplex PCR, and TCRdb's table has in-frame clones only and misses some. This repertoire shows 100,000 or so clones, about 85% found once; its top ten account for 10% to 15%. What was sequenced was peripheral blood. The receptors come from a human donor in a cohort sampled during active COVID-19.

CDR3 sequence reads: CASSEAGNYGYTF. The CDR3 coding sequence is TGCGCCAGCAGTGAGGCCGGGAACTATGGCTACACCTTC. The rearrangement uses TRBV10-1 and TRBJ1-2; D uncertain. The CDR3 contains 13 residues. Germline loops: CDR1 WNHNN, CDR2 SYGVQD (reference sequence). Trimming removed 2 bases from V and 2 bases from J, with 6 bases in between.

This chain joins TRBV7-2 and TRBJ2-5, with D perhaps TRBD2 (6 bases). V gave up 5 bases and J gave up 2 bases, with 9 bases separating them. The CDR3 has 13 amino acids. From germline, CDR1 is SGHTA and CDR2 FQGNSA. CDR3 DNA: TGTGCCAGCAGCCCGGGAGTACAAGAGACCCAGTACTTC. It specifies CASSPGVQETQYF.

The gene calls are TRBV5-1 and TRBJ2-7, with D hard to call. V shed 3 bases and J shed 1 base, with 8 bases lying between them. The germline CDR1 and CDR2 sequences are SGHRS and YFSETQ. The CDR3 extends over 13 amino acids. DNA for the CDR3: TGCGCCAGCAGCTCGCCAGGATCCTACGAGCAGTACTTC. Translated: CASSSPGSYEQYF.

This chain links TRBV10-3 with TRBJ2-7; the D gene is possibly TRBD2 (6 bases). The CDR3 contains 11 residues. From germline, CDR1 is ENHRY and CDR2 SYGVKD. Trimming removed 10 bases at V and 6 bases at J, with 13 bases between. The CDR3 DNA sequence: TGTGCCACCCGGCGGGATTCCGAGCAGTACTTC. It specifies CATRRDSEQYF.

This clone appeared a few times. The chain links TRBV11-2 to TRBJ2-1; 9 nucleotides agree with TRBD2. Germline V gene data show CDR1 as SGHAT and CDR2 as FQNNGV. The length of the CDR3 is 17 residues. J gave up 9 bases and V 5 bases, and 17 bases lay outside the gene matches. CDR3 in DNA: TGTGCCAGCAGCCCATACAGCGGGGCGGGGGGGGCCGGTGAGCAGTTCTTC. Translated, it gives CASSPYSGAGGAGEQFF.

The J gene is TRBJ2-3, the V gene TRBV30; a possible D gene is TRBD2 (6 bases). The CDR3 spans 14 residues. Trimming pared 3 bases from V and 0 bases from J, leaving 10 bases between. CDR1 and CDR2 (germline): GTSNPN, SVGIG (reference sequence). The DNA for the CDR3 is TGTGCCTGGAGGGGACTGCCTAGCACAGATACGCAGTATTTT. Protein sequence: CAWRGLPSTDTQYF.

This chain uses TRBV7-2 with TRBJ1-1; 7 bases fit TRBD1. In germline, CDR1 is SGHTA, CDR2 FQGNSA. J gave up 1 base and V 5 bases, and 4 bases lay outside the gene matches. CDR3 length equals 14 residues. This CDR3 reads CASSVRTGNTEAFF. CDR3 nucleotide sequence: TGTGCCAGCAGCGTTAGGACAGGGAACACTGAAGCTTTCTTT.

The chain has TRBV12-3 or TRBV12-4 and TRBJ1-2; unclear D gene. The CDR3 is made up of 12 amino acids. The germline V and J ends were trimmed by 4 bases and 2 bases, with 5 bases remaining between them. CDR3 residues: CASSSENYGYTF. The CDR3 nucleotides are TGTGCCAGCAGTTCTGAGAACTATGGCTACACCTTC.

The gene calls are TRBV18 and TRBJ1-2, with 7 bases that match TRBD1. The CDR3 spans 15 residues. Germline V gene data show CDR1 as KGHSH and CDR2 as LQKENI. The V and J ends lost 6 bases and 1 base, in that order; junction bases with no gene match: 8. This CDR3 reads CASSLGTELNYGYTF. The CDR3 coding sequence is TGTGCCAGCTCGCTCGGGACAGAACTTAACTATGGCTACACCTTC.

This clone was found once. The chain uses TRBV4-3 and TRBJ2-5; 8 positions match TRBD2. V shed 0 bases, J shed 5 bases, and the junction held 5 bases outside the gene matches. This CDR3 has 15 amino acids. Germline values: CDR1 LGHNA, CDR2 YSLEER. In nucleotides, the CDR3 is TGCGCCAGCAGCCAAGATGGACTAGCTACGGAGACCCAGTACTTC. Translation gives CASSQDGLATETQYF.

This chain connects TRBV18 to TRBJ1-2; D gene ambiguous. The CDR3 runs to 14 residues. V was cut by 3 bases and J by 3 bases, with 11 bases left in between. CDR1 and CDR2 (germline): KGHSH, LQKENI. Written as DNA, the CDR3 is TGTGCCAGCTCACCGGTCGGCGGGCACTATGGCTACACCTTC. Its translation is CASSPVGGHYGYTF.

CDR3 in amino acids: CASSQQGPGTNEKLFF. Written as DNA, the CDR3 is TGCGCCAGCAGTCAACAGGGGCCAGGAACTAATGAAAAACTGTTTTTT. This chain links TRBV5-1 with TRBJ1-4, with 7 bases fitting TRBD1. The length of the CDR3 is 16 residues. The germline V gene encodes CDR1 SGHRS and CDR2 YFSETQ. V lost 5 bases and J lost 1; bases outside the gene matches: 8. Full variable domain (missing parts from reference TRBV5-1 and TRBJ1-4): KAGVTQTPRYLIKTRGQQVTLSCSPISGHRSVSWYQQTPGQGLQFLFEYFSETQRNKGNFPGRFSGRQFSNSRSEMNVSTLELGDSALYLCASSQQGPGTNEKLFFGSGTQLSVL.

The rearrangement uses TRBV6-1 and TRBJ1-6; 7 bases agree with TRBD1. Germline V gene data show CDR1 as MNHNS and CDR2 as SASEGT. J gave up 7 bases and V 2 bases, and 5 bases lay outside the gene matches. There are 15 residues in the CDR3. CDR3 loop: CASSERETGNSPLHF. As DNA, the CDR3 is TGTGCCAGCAGTGAACGCGAGACAGGGAATTCACCCCTCCACTTT.

The rearrangement joins TRBV18 to TRBJ2-1, with TRBD2 identical over 10 bases. The CDR3 totals 18 residues. Unmatched junction bases numbered 11, after V lost 2 bases and J lost 4 bases. CDR1 KGHSH and CDR2 LQKENI come from the germline V gene. CDR3 sequence reads: CASSPTSGTLRGYNEQFF. CDR3 DNA sequence: TGTGCCAGCTCACCAACTAGCGGGACGCTCCGGGGATACAATGAGCAGTTCTTC. Full variable domain (missing parts from reference TRBV18 and TRBJ2-1): NAGVMQNPRHLVRRRGQEARLRCSPMKGHSHVYWYRQLPEEGLKFMVYLQKENIIDESGMPKERFSAEFPKEGPSILRIQQVVRGDSAAYFCASSPTSGTLRGYNEQFFGPGTRLTVL.

The CDR3, as DNA: TGTGCCATCAGTGCGCAGGGGAGCTATGGCTACACCTTC. This sequence encodes CAISAQGSYGYTF. The chain joins TRBV10-3 to TRBJ1-2, with D possibly matching TRBD1 (6 bases). The V end lost 4 bases, the J end lost 4 bases, and 10 bases lay between the germline ends. Germline CDR1 is ENHRY and CDR2 is SYGVKD. The CDR3 is made up of 13 amino acids.

This clone was found a few times. The rearrangement links TRBV19 to TRBJ1-5; 7 bases fit TRBD1. V was clipped by 9 bases and J by 3 bases; unmatched bases: 8. The germline CDR1 and CDR2 sequences are LNHDA and SQIVND (reference sequence). The CDR3 consists of 14 residues. The CDR3 DNA follows: TGTGCCAGCTCCTCCGGGACAGACAATCAGCCCCAGCATTTT. Amino acids: CASSSGTDNQPQHF.

This clone was observed a single time. The genes are TRBV6-1 and TRBJ2-5, with 8 bases lining up with TRBD2. Germline trimming cut 2 bases from V and 7 bases from J; bases unmatched to any gene: 12. This CDR3 has 16 amino acids. Germline V CDR1 and CDR2: MNHNS, SASEGT. The CDR3 DNA is TGTGCCAGCAGTGAAAGGAGTAGCGGGGATAAACGGACCCAGTACTTC. Residues: CASSERSSGDKRTQYF.

The chain has TRBV29-1 and TRBJ1-2, with TRBD1 matching 7 bases. Germline V gene lookup returns CDR1 SQVTM and CDR2 ANQGSEA. The CDR3 sequence is 12 residues long. The V and J ends lost 5 bases and 5 bases, in that order; junction bases with no gene match: 5. The CDR3: CSVQDRRYGYTF. The CDR3 bases are TGCAGCGTTCAGGACAGGAGGTATGGCTACACCTTC.